The clone carrying this T cell receptor (beta chain) occurred once. This entry comes from a study of shared clonotypes between healthy human individuals. Study-wide background: Donors were a couple of women and a few men aged 18 to 49.

Assay used: immunoSEQ multiplex PCR; TCRdb lists only in-frame clones, some missing. The repertoire includes more than 1,200,000 clones, 98% to 99% of them detected once, and around 0.38% sits in the top ten. Trimming took 1 base from V and 6 from J, leaving 17 bases between them. Germline-derived CDR1 and CDR2 are SGHRS and YFSETQ. The CDR3 contains 15 residues. The chain links TRBV5-1 to TRBJ2-7; D may be TRBD2 (5 bases). Sequenced input: naive CD4+ T cells sorted from blood. Documented subset: CD45RA+ positively selected. This receptor was obtained from a man aged 25 to 40 in good health. CDR3 residues: CASSLTPSLPGEQYF. CDR3 DNA sequence: TGCGCCAGCAGCTTGACCCCTAGCCTCCCGGGCGAGCAGTACTTC. Full variable domain (outside the CDR3, taken from reference TRBV5-1 and TRBJ2-7): KAGVTQTPRYLIKTRGQQVTLSCSPISGHRSVSWYQQTPGQGLQFLFEYFSETQRNKGNFPGRFSGRQFSNSRSEMNVSTLELGDSALYLCASSLTPSLPGEQYFGPGTRLTVT.